This entry is about one T cell receptor beta chain. The repertoire was sequenced with immunoSEQ multiplex PCR; TCRdb's copy has only in-frame clones and lacks some. The sample carries some 38,000 clones, roughly 92% recorded once. This sample's time point: baseline, week 1 (first vaccination visit). Treatment of the sample: pre-vaccination baseline after standard-of-care therapy. This sample stems from a study of a mutant IDH1 vaccine in newly diagnosed glioma. Study overall: Every participant had undergone radiotherapy, temozolomide, or both before, and most underwent both.

Germline lookup yields CDR1 SGHAT and CDR2 FQNNGV. V dropped 3 bases and J dropped 3 bases, with 8 bases sitting between them. This CDR3 comprises 13 residues. The rearrangement joins TRBV11-2 to TRBJ2-5; TRBD2 might be the D (6 bases). Material: PBMCs, obtained from a glioma patient treated with radiotherapy, temozolomide or both. The TCR originated in a man in his late teens or twenties with glioma. The CDR3 DNA reads TGTGCCAGCAGCTTCGGCGGGAAAGAGACCCAGTACTTC. Translation gives CASSFGGKETQYF.